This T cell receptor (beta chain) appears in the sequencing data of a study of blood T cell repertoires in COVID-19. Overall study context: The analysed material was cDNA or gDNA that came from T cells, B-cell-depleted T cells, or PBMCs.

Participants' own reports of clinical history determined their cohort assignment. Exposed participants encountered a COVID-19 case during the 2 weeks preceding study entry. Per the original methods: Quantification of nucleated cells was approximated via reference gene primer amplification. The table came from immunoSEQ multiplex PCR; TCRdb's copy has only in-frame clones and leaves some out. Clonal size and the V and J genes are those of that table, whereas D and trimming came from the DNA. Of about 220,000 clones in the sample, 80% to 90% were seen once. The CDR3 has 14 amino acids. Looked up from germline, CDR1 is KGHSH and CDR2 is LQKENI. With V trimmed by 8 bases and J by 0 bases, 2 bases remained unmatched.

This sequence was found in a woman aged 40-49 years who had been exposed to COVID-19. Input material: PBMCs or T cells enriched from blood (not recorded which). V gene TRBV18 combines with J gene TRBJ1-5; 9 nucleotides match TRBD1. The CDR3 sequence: CASGQGNSNQPQHF. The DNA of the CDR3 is TGTGCCAGCGGACAGGGGAATAGCAATCAGCCCCAGCATTTT.